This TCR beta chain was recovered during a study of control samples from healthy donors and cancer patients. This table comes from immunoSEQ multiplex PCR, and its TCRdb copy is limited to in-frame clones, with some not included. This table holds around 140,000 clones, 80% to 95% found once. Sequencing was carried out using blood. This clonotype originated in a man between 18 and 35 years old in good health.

CDR3: CASSLDRGQLNEQFF. In DNA, the CDR3 is TGTGCCAGCAGTTTGGACAGGGGGCAATTGAATGAGCAGTTCTTC. The rearrangement joins TRBV6-5 to TRBJ2-1, with 11 positions matching TRBD1. The CDR3 runs 15 residues. V lost 4 bases, J lost 7 bases, and 6 bases stayed unmatched. Per the germline V gene, CDR1 is MNHEY and CDR2 is SVGAGI.